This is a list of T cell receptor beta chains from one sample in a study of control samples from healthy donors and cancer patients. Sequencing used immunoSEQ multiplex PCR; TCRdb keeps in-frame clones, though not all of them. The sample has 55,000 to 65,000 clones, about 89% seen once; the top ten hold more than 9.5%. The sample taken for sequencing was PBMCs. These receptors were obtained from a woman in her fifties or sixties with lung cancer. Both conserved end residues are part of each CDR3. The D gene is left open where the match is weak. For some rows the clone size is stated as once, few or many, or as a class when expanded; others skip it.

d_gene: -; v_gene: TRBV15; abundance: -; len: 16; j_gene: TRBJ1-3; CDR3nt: TGTGCCACCAGCAGGGATAGGACATCCTCTGGAAACACCATATATTTT; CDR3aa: CATSRDRTSSGNTIYF
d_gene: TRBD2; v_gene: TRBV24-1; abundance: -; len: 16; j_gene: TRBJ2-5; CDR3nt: TGTGCCACCAGCGACGTCGGACTAGCGGGGATGGAGACCCAGTACTTC; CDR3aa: CATSDVGLAGMETQYF
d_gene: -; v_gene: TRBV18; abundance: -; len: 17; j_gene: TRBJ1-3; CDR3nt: TGTGCCAGCTCACCGTCAGGTGCGGGATCCTCTGGAAACACCATATATTTT; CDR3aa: CASSPSGAGSSGNTIYF
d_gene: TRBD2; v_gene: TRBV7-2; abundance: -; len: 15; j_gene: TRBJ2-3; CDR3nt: TGTGCCAGCAGCTTTTTGGGACTAGCGGCAGATACGCAGTATTTT; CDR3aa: CASSFLGLAADTQYF
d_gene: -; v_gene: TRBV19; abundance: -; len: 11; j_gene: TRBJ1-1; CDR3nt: TGTGCCACCGACAGGAACACTGAAGCTTTCTTT; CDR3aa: CATDRNTEAFF
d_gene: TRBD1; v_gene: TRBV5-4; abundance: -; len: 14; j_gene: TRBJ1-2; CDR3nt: TGTGCCAGCAGCCCGGACAGGGGTGTCTATGGCTACACCTTC; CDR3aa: CASSPDRGVYGYTF
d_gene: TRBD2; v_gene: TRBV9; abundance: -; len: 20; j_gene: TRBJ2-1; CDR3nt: TGTGCCAGCAGCCCAAAGCCCCCGGGACTAGCGGGGGGGTCCTACAATGAGCAGTTCTTC; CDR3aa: CASSPKPPGLAGGSYNEQFF
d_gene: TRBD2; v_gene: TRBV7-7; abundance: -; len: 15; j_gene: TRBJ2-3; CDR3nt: TGTGCCAGCAGCTCGGGGACTAGCGGGGCAGATACGCAGTATTTT; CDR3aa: CASSSGTSGADTQYF
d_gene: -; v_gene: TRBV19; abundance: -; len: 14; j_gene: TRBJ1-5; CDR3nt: TGTGCCAGTAGTATAGATGTAACCCCGCGGCCCCAGCATTTT; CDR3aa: CASSIDVTPRPQHF
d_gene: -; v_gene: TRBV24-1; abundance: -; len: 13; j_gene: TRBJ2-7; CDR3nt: TGTGCCACCAGTGCAGGGGCCCCCTACGAGCAGTACTTC; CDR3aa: CATSAGAPYEQYF
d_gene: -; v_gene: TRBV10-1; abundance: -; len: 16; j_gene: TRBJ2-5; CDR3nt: TGCGCCGCTAGAGGGAAAAGCGGGACAGTACAAGAGACCCAGTACTTC; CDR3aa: CAARGKSGTVQETQYF
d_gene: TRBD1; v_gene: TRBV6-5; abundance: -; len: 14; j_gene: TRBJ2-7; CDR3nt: TGTGCCAGCAGTTACAGGGACAGGAAGGACGAGCAGTACTTC; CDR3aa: CASSYRDRKDEQYF
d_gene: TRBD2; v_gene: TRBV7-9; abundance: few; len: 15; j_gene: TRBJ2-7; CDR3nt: TGTGCCAGCAGCTTAGGGAGTAGCGGGAGAGACGAGCAGTACTTC; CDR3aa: CASSLGSSGRDEQYF
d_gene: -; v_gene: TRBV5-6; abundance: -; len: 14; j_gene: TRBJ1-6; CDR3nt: TGTGCCAGCAGCTTTGGCAGGGGTGATTCACCCCTCCACTTT; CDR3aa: CASSFGRGDSPLHF
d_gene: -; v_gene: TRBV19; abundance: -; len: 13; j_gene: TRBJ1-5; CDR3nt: TGTGCCAGTAGCCTCACCCCAAATCAGCCCCAGCATTTT; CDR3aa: CASSLTPNQPQHF
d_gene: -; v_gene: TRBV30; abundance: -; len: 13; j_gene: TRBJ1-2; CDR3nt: TGTGCCTGGAGTGTGGGAGGTGCCTATGGCTACACCTTC; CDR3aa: CAWSVGGAYGYTF